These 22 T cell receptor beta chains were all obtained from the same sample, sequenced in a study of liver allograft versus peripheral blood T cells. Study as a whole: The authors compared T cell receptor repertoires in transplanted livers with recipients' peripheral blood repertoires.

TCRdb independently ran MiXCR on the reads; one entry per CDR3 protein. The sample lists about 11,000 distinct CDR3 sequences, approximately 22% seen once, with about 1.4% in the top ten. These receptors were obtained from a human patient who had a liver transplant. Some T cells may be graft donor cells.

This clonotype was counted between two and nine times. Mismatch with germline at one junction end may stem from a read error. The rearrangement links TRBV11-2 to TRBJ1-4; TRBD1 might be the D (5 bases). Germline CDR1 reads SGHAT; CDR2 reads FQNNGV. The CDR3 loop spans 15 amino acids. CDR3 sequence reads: CASRLGATTNEKLFF. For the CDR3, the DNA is TGTGCCAGCAGATTAGGGGCCACAACTAATGAAAAACTGTTTTTT. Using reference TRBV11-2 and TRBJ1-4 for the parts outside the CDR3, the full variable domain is EAGVAQSPRYKIIEKRQSVAFWCNPISGHATLYWYQQILGQGPKLLIQFQNNGVVDDSQLPKDRFSAERLKGVDSTLKIQPAKLEDSAVYLCASRLGATTNEKLFFGSGTQLSVL.

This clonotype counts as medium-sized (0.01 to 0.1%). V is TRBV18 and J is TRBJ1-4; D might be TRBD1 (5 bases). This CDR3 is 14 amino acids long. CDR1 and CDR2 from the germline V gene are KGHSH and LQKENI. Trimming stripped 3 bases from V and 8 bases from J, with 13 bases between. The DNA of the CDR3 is TGTGCCAGCTCACCGGGGGTCCAGGGCGAAAAACTGTTTTTT. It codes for CASSPGVQGEKLFF.

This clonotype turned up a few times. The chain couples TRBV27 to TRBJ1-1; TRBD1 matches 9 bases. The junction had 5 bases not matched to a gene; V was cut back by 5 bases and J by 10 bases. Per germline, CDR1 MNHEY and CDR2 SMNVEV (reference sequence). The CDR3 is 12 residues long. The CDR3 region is CASSEGTGRAFF. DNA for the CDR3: TGTGCCAGCAGTGAGGGGACAGGGAGAGCTTTCTTT.

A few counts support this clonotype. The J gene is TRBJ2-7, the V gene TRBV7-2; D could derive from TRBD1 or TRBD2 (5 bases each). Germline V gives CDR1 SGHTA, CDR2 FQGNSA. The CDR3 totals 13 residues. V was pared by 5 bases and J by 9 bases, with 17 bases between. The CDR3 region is CASSLEWGPGQYF. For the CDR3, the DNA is TGTGCCAGCAGCCTAGAATGGGGACCTGGGCAGTACTTC.

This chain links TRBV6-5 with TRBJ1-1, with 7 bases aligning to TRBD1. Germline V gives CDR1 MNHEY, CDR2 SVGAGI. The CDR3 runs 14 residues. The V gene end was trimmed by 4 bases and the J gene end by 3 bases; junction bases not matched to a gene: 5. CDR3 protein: CASSSHDRDTEAFF. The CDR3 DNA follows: TGTGCCAGCAGTTCCCACGACAGGGACACTGAAGCTTTCTTT.

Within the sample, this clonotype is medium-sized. The CDR3 coding sequence is TGTGCCAGCATACAGGGAGAAACCTATGGCTACACCTTC. It specifies CASIQGETYGYTF. The chain is built from TRBV6-1 and TRBJ1-2, with a possible D match to TRBD1 (6 bases). The germline gives CDR1 MNHNS, CDR2 SASEGT. This CDR3 comprises 13 residues. V was cut by 7 bases and J by 4 bases, with 13 bases left in between.

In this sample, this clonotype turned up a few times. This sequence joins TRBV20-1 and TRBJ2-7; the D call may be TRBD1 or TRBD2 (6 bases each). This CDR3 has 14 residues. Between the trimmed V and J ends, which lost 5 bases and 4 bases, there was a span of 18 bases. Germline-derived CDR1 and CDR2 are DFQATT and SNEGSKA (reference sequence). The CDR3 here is CSALPGAEGYEQYF. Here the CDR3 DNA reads TGCAGTGCTCTCCCGGGGGCGGAGGGGTACGAGCAGTACTTC.

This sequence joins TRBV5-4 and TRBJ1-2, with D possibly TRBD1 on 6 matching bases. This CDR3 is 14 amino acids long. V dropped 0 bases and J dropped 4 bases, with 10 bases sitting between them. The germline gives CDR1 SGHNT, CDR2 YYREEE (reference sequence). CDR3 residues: CASSLEGGGYGYTF. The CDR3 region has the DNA TGTGCCAGCAGCTTGGAGGGGGGGGGCTATGGCTACACCTTC.

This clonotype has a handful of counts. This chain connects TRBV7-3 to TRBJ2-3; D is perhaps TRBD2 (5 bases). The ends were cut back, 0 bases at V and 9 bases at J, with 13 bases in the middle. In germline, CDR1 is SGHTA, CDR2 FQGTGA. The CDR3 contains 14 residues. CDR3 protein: CASSLTPPGGTQYF. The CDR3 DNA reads TGTGCCAGCAGCTTAACGCCTCCCGGCGGGACGCAGTATTTT.

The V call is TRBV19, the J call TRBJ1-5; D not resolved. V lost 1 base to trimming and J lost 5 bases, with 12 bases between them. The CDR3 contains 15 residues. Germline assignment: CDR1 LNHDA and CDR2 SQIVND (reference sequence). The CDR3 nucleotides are TGTGCCAGTAGTATAGTTGCGGGATCCTATCAGCCCCAGCATTTT. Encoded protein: CASSIVAGSYQPQHF.

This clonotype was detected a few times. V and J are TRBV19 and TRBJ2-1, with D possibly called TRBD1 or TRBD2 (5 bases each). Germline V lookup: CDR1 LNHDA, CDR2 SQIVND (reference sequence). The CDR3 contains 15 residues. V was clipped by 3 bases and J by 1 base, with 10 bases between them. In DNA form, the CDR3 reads TGTGCCAGTAGTATCGGGGCGGCTTCCTACAATGAGCAGTTCTTC. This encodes CASSIGAASYNEQFF.

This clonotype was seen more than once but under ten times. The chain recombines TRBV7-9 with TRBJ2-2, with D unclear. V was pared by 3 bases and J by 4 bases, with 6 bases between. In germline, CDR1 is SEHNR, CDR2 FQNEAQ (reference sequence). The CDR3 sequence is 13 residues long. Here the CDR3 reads CASSFAPTGELFF. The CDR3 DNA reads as TGTGCCAGCAGCTTCGCCCCCACCGGGGAGCTGTTTTTT.

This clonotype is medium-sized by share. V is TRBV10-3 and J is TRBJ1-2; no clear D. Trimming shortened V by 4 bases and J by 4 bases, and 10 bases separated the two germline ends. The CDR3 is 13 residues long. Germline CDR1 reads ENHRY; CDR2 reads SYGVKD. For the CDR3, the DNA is TGTGCCATCAGTGCCGACGGAAGCTATGGCTACACCTTC. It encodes CAISADGSYGYTF.

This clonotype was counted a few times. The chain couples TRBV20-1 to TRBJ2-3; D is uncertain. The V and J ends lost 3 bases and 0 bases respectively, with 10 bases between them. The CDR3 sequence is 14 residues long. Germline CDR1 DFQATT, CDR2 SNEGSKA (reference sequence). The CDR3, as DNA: TGCAGTGCTAGTGACGACCTTAGCACAGATACGCAGTATTTT. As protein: CSASDDLSTDTQYF.

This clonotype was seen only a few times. As DNA, the CDR3 is TGTGCCAGCAGCTATTTCCTTAGAGGGGCTCCCTACAATGAGCAGTTCTTC. Translating it yields CASSYFLRGAPYNEQFF. This sequence joins TRBV5-6 and TRBJ2-1; D is possibly TRBD1 or TRBD2 (5 bases each). The V gene's germline CDR1 is SGHDT and CDR2 YYEEEE. V was shortened by 3 bases and J by 2 bases, with 18 bases between the two germline ends. This CDR3 has 17 amino acids.

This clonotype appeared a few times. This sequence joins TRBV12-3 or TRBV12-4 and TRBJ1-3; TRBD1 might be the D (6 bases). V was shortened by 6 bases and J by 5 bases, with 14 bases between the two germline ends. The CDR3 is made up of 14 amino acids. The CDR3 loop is CASRGGYDRNTIYF. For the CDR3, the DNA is TGTGCCAGCAGAGGGGGTTACGACCGAAACACCATATATTTT.

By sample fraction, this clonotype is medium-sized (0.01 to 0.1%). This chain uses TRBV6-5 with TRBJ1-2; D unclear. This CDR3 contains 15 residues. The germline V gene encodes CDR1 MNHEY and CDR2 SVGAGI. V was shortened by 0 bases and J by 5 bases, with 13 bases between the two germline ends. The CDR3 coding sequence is TGTGCCAGCAGTTACTCCCCCCGGCAAGCTTATGGCTACACCTTC. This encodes CASSYSPRQAYGYTF.

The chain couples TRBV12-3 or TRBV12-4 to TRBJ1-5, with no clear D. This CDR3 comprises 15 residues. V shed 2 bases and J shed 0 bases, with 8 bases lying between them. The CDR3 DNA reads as TGTGCCAGCAGTTTACGGGGTTTTAGCAATCAGCCCCAGCATTTT. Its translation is CASSLRGFSNQPQHF.

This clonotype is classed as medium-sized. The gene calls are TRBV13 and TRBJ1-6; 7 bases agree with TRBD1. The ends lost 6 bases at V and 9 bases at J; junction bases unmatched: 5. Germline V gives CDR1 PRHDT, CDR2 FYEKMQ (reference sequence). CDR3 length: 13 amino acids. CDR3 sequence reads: CASRRQGSSPLHF. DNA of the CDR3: TGTGCCAGCAGGCGACAGGGCAGTTCACCCCTCCACTTT.

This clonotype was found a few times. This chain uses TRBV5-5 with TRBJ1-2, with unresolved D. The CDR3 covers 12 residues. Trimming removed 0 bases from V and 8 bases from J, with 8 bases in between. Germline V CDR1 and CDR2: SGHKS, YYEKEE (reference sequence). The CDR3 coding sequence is TGTGCCAGCAGCTTGGGTCTCGGGGGCTACACCTTC. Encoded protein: CASSLGLGGYTF.

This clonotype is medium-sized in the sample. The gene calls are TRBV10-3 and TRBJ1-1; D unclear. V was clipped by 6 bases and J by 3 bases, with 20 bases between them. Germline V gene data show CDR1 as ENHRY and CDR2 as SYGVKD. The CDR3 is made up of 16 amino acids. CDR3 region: CAISYPPGGRDTEAFF. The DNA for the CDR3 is TGTGCCATCAGCTATCCTCCGGGAGGGAGGGACACTGAAGCTTTCTTT.

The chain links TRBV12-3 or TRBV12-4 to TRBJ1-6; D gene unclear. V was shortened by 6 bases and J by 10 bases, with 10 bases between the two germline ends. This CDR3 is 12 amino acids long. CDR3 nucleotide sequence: TGTGCCAGCAGGGTCGGCCAGTCACCCCTCCACTTT. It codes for CASRVGQSPLHF.